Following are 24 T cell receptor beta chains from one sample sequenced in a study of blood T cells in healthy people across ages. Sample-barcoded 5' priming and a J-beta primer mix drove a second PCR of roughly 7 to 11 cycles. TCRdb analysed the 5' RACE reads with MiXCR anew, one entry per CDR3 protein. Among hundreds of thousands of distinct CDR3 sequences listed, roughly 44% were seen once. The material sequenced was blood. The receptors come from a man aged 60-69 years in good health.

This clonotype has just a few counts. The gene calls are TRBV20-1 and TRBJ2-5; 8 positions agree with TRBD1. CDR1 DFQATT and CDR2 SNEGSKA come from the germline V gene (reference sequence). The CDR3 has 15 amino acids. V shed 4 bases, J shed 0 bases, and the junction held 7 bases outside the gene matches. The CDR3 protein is CSATRQGLNQETQYF. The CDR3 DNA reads TGCAGTGCTACCCGACAGGGGCTAAACCAAGAGACCCAGTACTTC.

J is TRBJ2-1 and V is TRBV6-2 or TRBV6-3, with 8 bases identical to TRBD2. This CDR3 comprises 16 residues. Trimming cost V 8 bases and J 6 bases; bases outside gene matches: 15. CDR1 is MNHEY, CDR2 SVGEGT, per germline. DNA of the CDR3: TGTGCCAGCTGTAGTAAGCGGGGGAGCAACGTCAATGAGCAGTTCTTC. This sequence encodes CASCSKRGSNVNEQFF.

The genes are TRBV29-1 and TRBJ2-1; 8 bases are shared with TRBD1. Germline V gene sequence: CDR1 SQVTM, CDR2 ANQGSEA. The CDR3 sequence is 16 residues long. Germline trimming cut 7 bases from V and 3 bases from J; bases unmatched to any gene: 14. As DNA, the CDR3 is TGCAGCGCCGACAGGACAGGGAGCCCCCTCTACAATGAGCAGTTCTTC. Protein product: CSADRTGSPLYNEQFF.

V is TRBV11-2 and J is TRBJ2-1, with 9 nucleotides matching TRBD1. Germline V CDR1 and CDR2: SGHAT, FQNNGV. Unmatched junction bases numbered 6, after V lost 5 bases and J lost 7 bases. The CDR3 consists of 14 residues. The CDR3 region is CASSLQGAWNEQFF. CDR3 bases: TGTGCCAGCAGCCTACAGGGGGCGTGGAATGAGCAGTTCTTC.

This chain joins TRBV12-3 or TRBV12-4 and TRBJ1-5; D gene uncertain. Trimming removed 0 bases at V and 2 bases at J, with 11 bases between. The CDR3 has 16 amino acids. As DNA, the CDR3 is TGTGCCAGCAGTTTAGCGGCGAGTTTCGGCAATCAGCCCCAGCATTTT. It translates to CASSLAASFGNQPQHF.

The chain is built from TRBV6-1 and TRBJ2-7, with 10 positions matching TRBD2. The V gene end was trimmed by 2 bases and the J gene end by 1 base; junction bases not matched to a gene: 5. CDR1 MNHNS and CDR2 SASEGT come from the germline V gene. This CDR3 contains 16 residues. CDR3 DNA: TGTGCCAGCAGTGAATACTCTAGCGGGGGATCCTACGAGCAGTACTTC. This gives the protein CASSEYSSGGSYEQYF.

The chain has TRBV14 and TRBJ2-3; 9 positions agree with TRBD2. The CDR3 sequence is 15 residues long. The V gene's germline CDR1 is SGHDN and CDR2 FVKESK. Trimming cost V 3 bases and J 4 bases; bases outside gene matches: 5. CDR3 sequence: CASSQLSGGSDTQYF. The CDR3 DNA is TGTGCCAGCAGCCAGCTTAGCGGGGGATCAGATACGCAGTATTTT. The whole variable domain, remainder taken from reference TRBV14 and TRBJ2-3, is EAGVTQFPSHSVIEKGQTVTLRCDPISGHDNLYWYRRVMGKEIKFLLHFVKESKQDESGMPNNRFLAERTGGTYSTLKVQPAELEDSGVYFCASSQLSGGSDTQYFGPGTRLTVL.

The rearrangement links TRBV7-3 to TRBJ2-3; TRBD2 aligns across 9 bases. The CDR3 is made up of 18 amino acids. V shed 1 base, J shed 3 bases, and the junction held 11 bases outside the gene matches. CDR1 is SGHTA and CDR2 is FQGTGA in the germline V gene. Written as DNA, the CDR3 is TGTGCCAGCAGCTTAAGCGGGGCGCTGGCGGGGGGGACAGATACGCAGTATTTT. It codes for CASSLSGALAGGTDTQYF.

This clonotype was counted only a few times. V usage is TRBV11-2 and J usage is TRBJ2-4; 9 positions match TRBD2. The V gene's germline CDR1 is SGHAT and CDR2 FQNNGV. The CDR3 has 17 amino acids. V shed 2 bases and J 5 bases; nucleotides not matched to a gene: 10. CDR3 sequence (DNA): TGTGCCAGCAGCTTATTAGGCGGGGGGGCCGGGCAAAACATTCAGTACTTC. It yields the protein CASSLLGGGAGQNIQYF.

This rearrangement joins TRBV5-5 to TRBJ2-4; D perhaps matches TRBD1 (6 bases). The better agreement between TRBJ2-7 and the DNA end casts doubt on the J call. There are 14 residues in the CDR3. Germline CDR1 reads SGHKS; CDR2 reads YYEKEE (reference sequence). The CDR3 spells CASSLATGFDEQYF. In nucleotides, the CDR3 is TGTGCCAGCAGCTTGGCCACAGGGTTCGACGAGCAGTACTTC.

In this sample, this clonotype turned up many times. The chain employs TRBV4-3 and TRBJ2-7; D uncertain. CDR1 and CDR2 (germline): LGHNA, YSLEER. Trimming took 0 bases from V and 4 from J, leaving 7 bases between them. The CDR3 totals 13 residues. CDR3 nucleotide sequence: TGCGCCAGCAGCCAAGACATCAGATACGAGCAGTACTTC. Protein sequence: CASSQDIRYEQYF.

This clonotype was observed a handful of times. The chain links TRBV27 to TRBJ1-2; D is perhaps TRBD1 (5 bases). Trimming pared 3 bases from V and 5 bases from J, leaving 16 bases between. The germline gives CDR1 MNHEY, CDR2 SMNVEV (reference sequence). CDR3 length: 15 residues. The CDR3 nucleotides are TGTGCCAGCAGTTTTGACAGATTCGCTGGGTATGGCTACACCTTC. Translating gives CASSFDRFAGYGYTF.

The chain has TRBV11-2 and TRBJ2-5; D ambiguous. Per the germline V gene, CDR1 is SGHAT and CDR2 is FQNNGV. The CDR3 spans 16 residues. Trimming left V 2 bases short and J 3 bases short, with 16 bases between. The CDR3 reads CASSLRLAAEEETQYF. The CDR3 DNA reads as TGTGCCAGCAGCTTAAGACTGGCGGCAGAGGAAGAGACCCAGTACTTC.

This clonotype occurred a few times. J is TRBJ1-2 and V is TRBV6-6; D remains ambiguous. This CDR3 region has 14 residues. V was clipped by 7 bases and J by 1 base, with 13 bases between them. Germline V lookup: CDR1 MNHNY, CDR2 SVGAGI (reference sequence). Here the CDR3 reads CASTAAAVNYGYTF. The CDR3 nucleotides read TGTGCCAGCACGGCGGCAGCCGTTAACTATGGCTACACCTTC.

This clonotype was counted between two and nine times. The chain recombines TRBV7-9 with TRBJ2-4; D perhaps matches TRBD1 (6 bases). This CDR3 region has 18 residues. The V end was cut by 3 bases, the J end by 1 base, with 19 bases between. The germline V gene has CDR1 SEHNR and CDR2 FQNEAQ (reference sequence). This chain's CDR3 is CASSFKGQKYPAKNIQYF. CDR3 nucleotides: TGTGCCAGCAGCTTTAAAGGACAGAAATACCCCGCCAAAAACATTCAGTACTTC.

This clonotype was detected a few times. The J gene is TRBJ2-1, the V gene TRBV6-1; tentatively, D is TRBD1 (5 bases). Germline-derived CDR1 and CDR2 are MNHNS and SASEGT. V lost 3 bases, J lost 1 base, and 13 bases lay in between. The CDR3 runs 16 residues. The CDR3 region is CASSDKAGFSYNEQFF. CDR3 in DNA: TGTGCCAGCAGTGATAAAGCAGGGTTTTCCTACAATGAGCAGTTCTTC.

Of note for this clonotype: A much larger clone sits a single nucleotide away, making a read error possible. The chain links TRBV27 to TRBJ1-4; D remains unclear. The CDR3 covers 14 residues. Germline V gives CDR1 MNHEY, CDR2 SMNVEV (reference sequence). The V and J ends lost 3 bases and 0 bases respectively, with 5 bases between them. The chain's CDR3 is CASSFGTTNEKLFF. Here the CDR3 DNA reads TGTGCCAGCAGTTTTGGGACAACTAATGAAAAACTGTTTTTT. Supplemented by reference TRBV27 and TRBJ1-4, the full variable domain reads EAQVTQNPRYLITVTGKKLTVTCSQNMNHEYMSWYRQDPGLGLRQIYYSMNVEVTDKGDVPEGYKVSRKEKRNFPLILESPSPNQTSLYFCASSFGTTNEKLFFGSGTQLSVL.

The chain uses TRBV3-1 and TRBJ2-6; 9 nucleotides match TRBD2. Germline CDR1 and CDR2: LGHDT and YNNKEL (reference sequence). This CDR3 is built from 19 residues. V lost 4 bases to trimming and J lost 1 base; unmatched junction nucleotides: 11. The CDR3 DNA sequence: TGTGCCAGCAGCCTTTCTAGCGGGGAAGTCCTATCTGGGGCCAACGTCCTGACTTTC. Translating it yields CASSLSSGEVLSGANVLTF.

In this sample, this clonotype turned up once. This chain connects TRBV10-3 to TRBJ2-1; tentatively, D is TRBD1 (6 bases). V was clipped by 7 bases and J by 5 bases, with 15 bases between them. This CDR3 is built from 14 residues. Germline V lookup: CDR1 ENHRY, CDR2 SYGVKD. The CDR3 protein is CAINRQEVHNEQFF. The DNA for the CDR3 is TGTGCCATCAACCGACAGGAGGTCCACAATGAGCAGTTCTTC.

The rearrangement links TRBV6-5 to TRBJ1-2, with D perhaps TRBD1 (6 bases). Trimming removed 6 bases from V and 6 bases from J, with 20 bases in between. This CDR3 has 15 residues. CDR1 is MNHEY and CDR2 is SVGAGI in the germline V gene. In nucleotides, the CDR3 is TGTGCCAGCAGGGCGAGGGGGGGGCCCAGGGATGGCTACACCTTC. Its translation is CASRARGGPRDGYTF.

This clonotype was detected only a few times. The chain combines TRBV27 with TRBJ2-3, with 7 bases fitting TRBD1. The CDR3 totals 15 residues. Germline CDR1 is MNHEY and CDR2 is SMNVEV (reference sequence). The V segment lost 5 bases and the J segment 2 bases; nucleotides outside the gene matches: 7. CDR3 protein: CASSATGQPTDTQYF. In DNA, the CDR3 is TGTGCCAGCAGTGCCACGGGACAGCCCACAGATACGCAGTATTTT.

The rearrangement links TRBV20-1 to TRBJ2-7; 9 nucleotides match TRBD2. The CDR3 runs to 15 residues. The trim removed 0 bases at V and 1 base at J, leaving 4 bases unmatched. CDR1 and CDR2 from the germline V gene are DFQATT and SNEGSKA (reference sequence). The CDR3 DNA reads TGCAGTGCTAGAGATGAGCTAGCGGGGTCCTACGAGCAGTACTTC. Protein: CSARDELAGSYEQYF.

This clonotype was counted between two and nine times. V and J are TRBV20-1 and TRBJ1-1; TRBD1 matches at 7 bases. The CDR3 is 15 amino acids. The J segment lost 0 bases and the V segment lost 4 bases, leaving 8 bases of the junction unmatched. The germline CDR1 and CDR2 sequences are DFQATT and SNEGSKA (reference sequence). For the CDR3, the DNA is TGCAGTGCTAAGACCCCGGACAGGATGAACACTGAAGCTTTCTTT. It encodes CSAKTPDRMNTEAFF.

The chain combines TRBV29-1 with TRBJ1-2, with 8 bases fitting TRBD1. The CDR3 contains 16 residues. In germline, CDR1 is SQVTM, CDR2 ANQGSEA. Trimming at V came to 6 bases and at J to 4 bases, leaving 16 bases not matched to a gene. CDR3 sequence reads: CSVAIFGQGPFYGYTF. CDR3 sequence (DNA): TGCAGCGTCGCGATTTTTGGACAGGGACCTTTCTATGGCTACACCTTC.